One sample yielded the 4 T cell receptor beta chains listed below, sequenced in a study of blood T cell repertoires in COVID-19. Clones were sequenced by immunoSEQ multiplex PCR, and TCRdb holds only the in-frame ones, with some missing. Among nearly 25,000 clones listed, about two thirds were seen once. The specimen sequenced was peripheral blood. Receptor source: a woman older than 75 with acute or convalescent COVID-19.

This chain's CDR3 is CASSMRYTEAFF. In DNA, the CDR3 is TGTGCCAGTAGTATGCGGTACACTGAAGCTTTCTTT. V usage is TRBV19 and J usage is TRBJ1-1; D ambiguous. V lost 3 bases and J 3 bases, leaving 5 bases between the germline ends. CDR3 length: 12 residues. In germline, CDR1 is LNHDA, CDR2 SQIVND (reference sequence).

The chain uses TRBV6-5 and TRBJ1-6; D not certain. Trimming pared 6 bases from V and 0 bases from J, leaving 9 bases between. Germline V gene lookup returns CDR1 MNHEY and CDR2 SVGAGI. The CDR3 extends over 15 amino acids. CDR3 sequence: CASRPFSSYNSPLHF. The CDR3 nucleotides are TGTGCCAGCAGACCTTTTAGCTCCTATAATTCACCCCTCCACTTT.

This clone appeared once. The chain links TRBV30 to TRBJ2-3, with 7 bases matching TRBD2. J lost 8 bases, V lost 4 bases, and 12 bases had no gene match. The CDR3 length is 14 residues. Germline V gene data show CDR1 as GTSNPN and CDR2 as SVGIG (reference sequence). The CDR3, as DNA: TGTGCCTGGAAAACGGCGGGAGCCTTAGGTACGCAGTATTTT. Translation: CAWKTAGALGTQYF.

The CDR3 DNA reads as TGTGCCAGTAGGGAGGGGAGGACCTACGAGCAGTACTTC. The encoded protein is CASREGRTYEQYF. The rearrangement joins TRBV19 to TRBJ2-7; TRBD2 might be the D (6 bases). The CDR3 contains 13 residues. Trimming took off 6 bases at V and 2 bases at J, with 11 bases between the two ends. Per germline, CDR1 LNHDA and CDR2 SQIVND (reference sequence). The variable domain in full, completed from reference TRBV19 and TRBJ2-7, reads DGGITQSPKYLFRKEGQNVTLSCEQNLNHDAMYWYRQDPGQGLRLIYYSQIVNDFQKGDIAEGYSVSREKKESFPLTVTSAQKNPTAFYLCASREGRTYEQYFGPGTRLTVT.